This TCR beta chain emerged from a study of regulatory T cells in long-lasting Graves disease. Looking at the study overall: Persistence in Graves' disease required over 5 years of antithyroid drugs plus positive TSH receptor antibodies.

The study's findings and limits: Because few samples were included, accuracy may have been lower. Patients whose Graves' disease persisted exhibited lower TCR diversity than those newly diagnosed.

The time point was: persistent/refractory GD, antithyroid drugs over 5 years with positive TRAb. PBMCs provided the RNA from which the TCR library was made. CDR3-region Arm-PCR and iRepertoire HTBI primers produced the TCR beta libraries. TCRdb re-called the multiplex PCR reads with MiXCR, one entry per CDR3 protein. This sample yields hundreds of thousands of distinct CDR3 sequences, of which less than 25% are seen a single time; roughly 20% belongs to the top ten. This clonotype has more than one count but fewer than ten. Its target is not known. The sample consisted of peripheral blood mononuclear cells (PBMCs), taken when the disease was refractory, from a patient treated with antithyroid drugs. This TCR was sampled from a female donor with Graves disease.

This CDR3 reads CASSFRGAGEQYF. The CDR3 bases are TGTGCCAGCAGCTTTCGGGGGGCTGGCGAGCAGTACTTC. This rearrangement joins TRBV9 to TRBJ2-7, with a tentative D call TRBD2 (7 bases). Per germline, CDR1 SGDLS and CDR2 YYNGEE. V was shortened by 4 bases and J by 6 bases, with 14 bases between the two germline ends. This CDR3 comprises 13 residues. The variable domain in full, completed from reference TRBV9 and TRBJ2-7, reads DSGVTQTPKHLITATGQRVTLRCSPRSGDLSVYWYQQSLDQGLQFLIQYYNGEERAKGNILERFSAQQFPDLHSELNLSSLELGDSALYFCASSFRGAGEQYFGPGTRLTVT.